This TCR beta chain was captured by sequencing in a study of cytomegalovirus exposure and HLA in healthy donors. Study-level findings and limits: Immune exposure information comprised only CMV serostatus. In a later analysis, most CMV-associated TCR beta chains appeared HLA-restricted. Rarity held for most TCR sequences, but there were some public TCRs that occurred in many donors.

The primer mix had 60 Vbeta and 13 Jbeta primers. Produced via immunoSEQ multiplex PCR; TCRdb's table is partial and in-frame only. In the table there are around 140,000 clones, around 90% of which are singletons. With 2 bases removed from V and 7 bases from J, the gap between germline ends came to 12 bases. This CDR3 comprises 14 residues. Germline CDR1 SGHTA, CDR2 FQGNSA. A remark on this clone: What it binds is unknown.

The sequence came from a woman aged 40 to 50 in good health and CMV-seronegative. The chain employs TRBV7-2 and TRBJ2-1, with D possibly matching TRBD2 (5 bases). Input material: PBMCs. CDR3 sequence reads: CASSLWEWSNEQFF. The DNA for the CDR3 is TGTGCCAGCAGCTTATGGGAGTGGAGTAATGAGCAGTTCTTC.